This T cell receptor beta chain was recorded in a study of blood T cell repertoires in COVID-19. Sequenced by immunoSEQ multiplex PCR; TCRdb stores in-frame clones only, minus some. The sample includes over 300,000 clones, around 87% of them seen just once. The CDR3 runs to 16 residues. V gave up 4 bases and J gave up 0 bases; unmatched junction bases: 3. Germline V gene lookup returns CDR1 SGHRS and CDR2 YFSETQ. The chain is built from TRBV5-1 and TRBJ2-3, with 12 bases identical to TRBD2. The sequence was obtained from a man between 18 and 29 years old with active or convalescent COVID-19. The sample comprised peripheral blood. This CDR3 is CASSEGTSGSTDTQYF. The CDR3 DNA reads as TGCGCCAGCAGCGAAGGGACTAGCGGGAGCACAGATACGCAGTATTTT.